This TCR beta chain was observed in a study of blood T cell repertoires in COVID-19. About the research overall: COVID-19 samples, acute and convalescent, were from the United States, Italy and Spain.

Losses at the gene ends were 8 bases for V and 2 bases for J; bases not matched to a gene: 4. Germline values: CDR1 MDHEN, CDR2 SYDVKM. This CDR3 contains 16 residues. Original data processing: It was from reference gene primer amplification that nucleated cell counts were estimated. Sequencing used immunoSEQ multiplex PCR; TCRdb keeps in-frame clones, though not all of them. That table furnishes V, J and clone size, whereas the DNA furnished D and trimming. The sample lists about 190,000 clones; roughly 78% were seen once. This TCR came from a woman of 80 years or more with active or convalescent COVID-19. The sequenced sample consisted of peripheral blood. The gene calls are TRBV28 and TRBJ2-6; the match to TRBD2 covers 12 bases. For the CDR3, the DNA is TGTGCCAGCCGGTCTAGCGGGGGGGCTGGGGCCAACGTCCTGACTTTC. Protein product: CASRSSGGAGANVLTF.